The source of this TCR beta chain is a study of OX40 agonist ivuxolimab in advanced cancers. As for the study in general: A diagnosis of hepatocellular carcinoma, melanoma, renal cell or head and neck cancer was present in dose-escalation patients. Earlier anti-PD-1, anti-PD-L1 or anti-CTLA-4 therapy was permitted; roughly 40% had received some. Findings and caveats of the study: Averaging showed that CD8+ T cells had more expanded clones than CD4+ did. People who partly responded at 0.1-3.0 mg/kg had some of the least clonal expansion seen.

Profiled with immunoSEQ multiplex PCR; TCRdb holds only in-frame clones, not every one. This sample has around 67,000 clones; 84% occur once, and the top ten carry about 8%. Germline V gives CDR1 SGHNT, CDR2 YYREEE (reference sequence). The CDR3 runs to 15 residues. V was clipped by 10 bases and J by 4 bases, with 23 bases between them. As for this clone: Its antigen remains unidentified.

This clonotype originated in an adult with an advanced solid tumor such as melanoma, head and neck, liver or kidney cancer. The J gene is TRBJ1-1, the V gene TRBV5-4, with a tentative D call TRBD1 (5 bases). The sequences come from CD4+ or CD8+ T cells sorted from blood, collected in a trial of the OX40 agonist ivuxolimab. CDR3 sequence (DNA): TGTGCCCAGAATCCGGGGCCTCCATCGGGCACTGAAGCTTTCTTT. Protein product: CAQNPGPPSGTEAFF.